These 10 T cell receptor beta chains share one sample of origin, sequenced in a study of vaccination effects on CD4 cells after COVID-19. Prior to sequencing, the ViraFEST assay stimulated PBMC with viral peptide pools, which expanded the antigen-specific CD4+ T cells. CD4+ T cell isolation took place after less than 13 days of culture. Participants were vaccinated with two doses of either the BNT162b2 or mRNA-1273 vaccine. These receptors lack a known antigen. TCRdb's copy holds only in-frame clones and misses some; the assay was immunoSEQ multiplex PCR. The sample holds about 30,000 clones, over 80% seen once. Here the sequenced sample was CD4+ T cells from PBMCs cultured with SARS-CoV-2 spike peptides, taken after COVID-19 vaccination. These receptors came from a human donor who received a COVID-19 vaccine. Some clones in this sample may be carry-over from other donors' samples.

This chain connects TRBV6-5 to TRBJ2-5; tentative D call: TRBD1 (6 bases). The length of the CDR3 is 14 residues. Germline CDR1 reads MNHEY; CDR2 reads SVGAGI. The V end lost 10 bases, the J end lost 4 bases, and 19 bases lay between the germline ends. CDR3 protein: CAIMEAGASETQYF. CDR3 sequence (DNA): TGTGCCATCATGGAGGCAGGGGCATCAGAGACCCAGTACTTC.

This clone has a handful of counts. This chain uses TRBV7-2 with TRBJ2-7, with 9 bases fitting TRBD2. V was clipped by 0 bases and J by 2 bases; unmatched bases: 2. Germline V lookup: CDR1 SGHTA, CDR2 FQGNSA. The CDR3 extends over 15 amino acids. CDR3 amino acids: CASSLAAGGPYEQYV. Written as DNA, the CDR3 is TGTGCCAGCAGCTTAGCGGCGGGGGGGCCCTACGAGCAGTACGTC.

The sample holds a few counts of this clone. The genes are TRBV5-4 and TRBJ2-2; 11 bases fit TRBD2. The CDR3 extends over 19 amino acids. The V segment lost 1 base and the J segment 1 base; nucleotides outside the gene matches: 9. CDR1 is SGHNT, CDR2 YYREEE, per germline (reference sequence). The DNA for the CDR3 is TGTGCCAGCAGCTTGTCCATCCTACTAGCGGGGGAGAACACCGGGGAGCTGTTTTTT. The encoded protein is CASSLSILLAGENTGELFF.

A few counts support this clone. The chain couples TRBV5-1 to TRBJ2-3, with D tentatively TRBD1 or TRBD2 (5 bases each). Germline CDR1 and CDR2: SGHRS and YFSETQ. The CDR3 is 15 residues long. V gave up 0 bases and J gave up 2 bases, with 10 bases separating them. DNA of the CDR3: TGCGCCAGCAGCTTGGGGGGGTTTAACACAGATACGCAGTATTTT. As protein: CASSLGGFNTDTQYF.

The CDR3 DNA reads TGCAGCATTGCTCCGGGGTGGGGCACTGAAGCTTTCTTT. Its translation: CSIAPGWGTEAFF. The chain employs TRBV29-1 and TRBJ1-1; D is unresolved. Trimming stripped 8 bases from V and 4 bases from J, with 17 bases between. The CDR3 consists of 13 residues. CDR1 is SQVTM and CDR2 is ANQGSEA in the germline V gene.

The rearrangement joins TRBV18 to TRBJ1-4; unclear D gene. Germline CDR1 is KGHSH and CDR2 is LQKENI. Trimming removed 6 bases at V and 0 bases at J, with 8 bases between. There are 14 residues in the CDR3. The CDR3 reads CASSPVATNEKLFF. Here the CDR3 DNA reads TGTGCCAGCTCGCCAGTTGCAACTAATGAAAAACTGTTTTTT.

The rearrangement joins TRBV27 to TRBJ1-2, with 7 nucleotides matching TRBD1. Germline V gives CDR1 MNHEY, CDR2 SMNVEV (reference sequence). This CDR3 has 14 amino acids. Unmatched junction bases numbered 7, after V lost 5 bases and J lost 4 bases. CDR3 in amino acids: CASSIRDRGYGYTF. Written as DNA, the CDR3 is TGTGCCAGCAGTATCCGGGACAGAGGCTATGGCTACACCTTC.

The gene calls are TRBV29-1 and TRBJ2-3; D gene uncertain. V lost 6 bases, J lost 0 bases, and 19 bases lay in between. The CDR3 extends over 16 amino acids. CDR1 is SQVTM, CDR2 ANQGSEA, per germline. The CDR3 nucleotides are TGCAGCGTCCTCCTACGGGCGGTGACTAGCACAGATACGCAGTATTTT. Translated, it gives CSVLLRAVTSTDTQYF.

The J gene is TRBJ2-5, the V gene TRBV5-6; TRBD2 aligns across 14 bases. The germline gives CDR1 SGHDT, CDR2 YYEEEE. The CDR3 covers 17 residues. After removal of 4 bases from V and 5 bases from J, the junction contained 10 bases not matched to a gene. CDR3 coding DNA: TGTGCCAGCAGCCTACGACTAGCGGGGGGGCTTACGGAGACCCAGTACTTC. This sequence encodes CASSLRLAGGLTETQYF. Together with reference TRBV5-6 and TRBJ2-5, the CDR3 gives the full variable domain: DAGVTQSPTHLIKTRGQQVTLRCSPKSGHDTVSWYQQALGQGPQFIFQYYEEEERQRGNFPDRFSGHQFPNYSSELNVNALLLGDSALYLCASSLRLAGGLTETQYFGPGTRLLVL.

The V call is TRBV7-2, the J call TRBJ1-1; D is unresolved. Between the trimmed V and J ends, which lost 2 bases and 5 bases, there was a span of 9 bases. CDR1 is SGHTA, CDR2 FQGNSA, per germline. CDR3 length equals 13 residues. In nucleotides, the CDR3 is TGTGCCAGCAGCTTAAGAGTCCAGACTGAAGCTTTCTTT. It specifies CASSLRVQTEAFF.